The 17 T cell receptor beta chains listed next were all sequenced from one sample in a study of shared clonotypes between healthy human individuals. The protocol was immunoSEQ multiplex PCR, while the TCRdb copy is restricted to in-frame clones and leaves out a portion. This table holds under 850,000 clones, approximately 92% found once. Naive CD8 cells comprised CD45RO-negative, CCR7-positively selected cells, excluding terminally differentiated effector memory CD45RA+ cells. The specimen was naive CD8+ T cells sorted from blood. These receptor sequences come from a man aged 25-45 years in good health.

The chain is built from TRBV6-1 and TRBJ1-1, with unresolved D. The germline V and J ends were trimmed by 3 bases and 5 bases, with 10 bases remaining between them. This CDR3 has 13 residues. The germline CDR1 and CDR2 sequences are MNHNS and SASEGT. The CDR3 nucleotides are TGTGCCAGCAGTGATTATCCGCCGACTGAAGCTTTCTTT. It encodes CASSDYPPTEAFF.

The CDR3 DNA sequence: TGTGCCAGCTCACTTACCGGGACAGGCTTTCAGCCCCAGCATTTT. This encodes CASSLTGTGFQPQHF. The J gene is TRBJ1-5, the V gene TRBV18; 8 nucleotides line up with TRBD1. Trimming cost V 4 bases and J 6 bases; bases outside gene matches: 8. CDR1 is KGHSH, CDR2 LQKENI, per germline. This CDR3 spans 15 amino acids.

The chain recombines TRBV5-5 with TRBJ1-5; TRBD1 agrees at 8 bases. CDR3 length: 15 amino acids. Trimming took 4 bases from V and 6 from J; bases not matched to a gene: 9. Germline V lookup: CDR1 SGHKS, CDR2 YYEKEE (reference sequence). DNA of the CDR3: TGTGCCAGCAGCCCTGACAGGGGCGTAGGTCAGCCCCAGCATTTT. Protein product: CASSPDRGVGQPQHF.

This sequence joins TRBV11-2 and TRBJ2-5, with 10 bases lining up with TRBD2. The length of the CDR3 is 14 residues. The V segment lost 5 bases and the J segment 6 bases; nucleotides outside the gene matches: 6. The germline CDR1 and CDR2 sequences are SGHAT and FQNNGV. The chain's CDR3 is CASSGLAGVQTQYF. Written as DNA, the CDR3 is TGTGCCAGCAGCGGCCTAGCGGGAGTACAGACCCAGTACTTC.

The J gene is TRBJ2-1, the V gene TRBV13; no clear D gene. The germline CDR1 and CDR2 sequences are PRHDT and FYEKMQ (reference sequence). The CDR3 has 12 amino acids. The V gene lost 5 bases and the J gene lost 9 bases, with 11 bases spanning the gap. The DNA for the CDR3 is TGTGCCAGCAGCGCCGTAGGGCGTGAGCAGTTCTTC. This codes for CASSAVGREQFF.

Turning to this clone: The same CDR3 is also encoded by other DNA sequences in this sample. This chain links TRBV30 with TRBJ2-7; the D gene is possibly TRBD2 (5 bases). Germline V CDR1 and CDR2: GTSNPN, SVGIG (reference sequence). V was pared by 2 bases and J by 3 bases, with 11 bases between. This CDR3 is 13 amino acids long. The CDR3 coding sequence is TGTGCCTGGAGTTCGGGGTCGGGCTACGAGCAGTACTTC. It translates to CAWSSGSGYEQYF.

The gene calls are TRBV7-9 and TRBJ2-7; tentatively, D is TRBD1 (5 bases). V lost 6 bases and J 6 bases, leaving 12 bases between the germline ends. The CDR3 runs 12 residues. Germline V gives CDR1 SEHNR, CDR2 FQNEAQ (reference sequence). CDR3 bases: TGTGCCAGCAGTACCTTGGGGCCCGAGCAGTACTTC. Protein product: CASSTLGPEQYF.

The V gene is TRBV7-9, the J gene TRBJ2-6; D remains unclear. Germline CDR1 and CDR2: SEHNR and FQNEAQ (reference sequence). The CDR3 covers 15 residues. Deletions cut 6 bases from V and 0 bases from J, with 9 bases between. The CDR3 DNA reads TGTGCCAGCAGTTTACAGCGCTCTGGGGCCAACGTCCTGACTTTC. This gives the protein CASSLQRSGANVLTF.

V is TRBV6-1 and J is TRBJ2-7; 12 bases map to TRBD2. The CDR3 is 20 residues long. The V and J ends lost 0 bases and 4 bases, in that order; junction bases with no gene match: 16. Germline values: CDR1 MNHNS, CDR2 SASEGT. The CDR3 protein is CASSEAFWRTSGTLIYEQYF. In DNA, the CDR3 is TGTGCCAGCAGTGAAGCCTTTTGGAGGACTAGCGGGACTCTCATATACGAGCAGTACTTC.

The chain carries TRBV9 and TRBJ1-1, with no clear D. Trimming took off 0 bases at V and 8 bases at J, with 11 bases between the two ends. This CDR3 contains 13 residues. CDR1 and CDR2 (germline): SGDLS, YYNGEE. The CDR3 sequence is CASSVETHGEAFF. The CDR3 DNA is TGTGCCAGCAGCGTAGAAACCCATGGGGAAGCTTTCTTT.

CDR3 residues: CASSVDWGRSETQYF. As DNA, the CDR3 is TGTGCCAGCAGCGTAGATTGGGGGCGGTCGGAGACCCAGTACTTC. The chain links TRBV9 to TRBJ2-5; perhaps TRBD1 as D (6 bases). The CDR3 contains 15 residues. CDR1 SGDLS and CDR2 YYNGEE come from the germline V gene. Between the trimmed V and J ends, which lost 0 bases and 5 bases, there was a span of 14 bases.

CDR3 residues: CASSGVNTEAFF. DNA of the CDR3: TGTGCCAGCAGCGGGGTGAACACTGAAGCTTTCTTT. V gene TRBV7-8 combines with J gene TRBJ1-1; no reliable D call. The CDR3 runs to 12 residues. Trimming took off 5 bases at V and 0 bases at J, with 4 bases between the two ends. CDR1 is SGHVS and CDR2 is FQNEAQ in the germline V gene.

The chain carries TRBV7-9 and TRBJ1-1, with unresolved D. CDR1 SEHNR and CDR2 FQNEAQ come from the germline V gene (reference sequence). The CDR3 is 11 residues long. V was shortened by 4 bases and J by 6 bases, with 6 bases between the two germline ends. Here the CDR3 DNA reads TGTGCCAGCAGCTCCAATTCTGAAGCTTTCTTT. Its translation: CASSSNSEAFF.

Written as DNA, the CDR3 is TGTGCCACCAGCAGAGCCCTAGCGGGAGTCAATGAGCAGTTCTTC. Translation gives CATSRALAGVNEQFF. The V call is TRBV15, the J call TRBJ2-1, with 10 bases identical to TRBD2. The germline V gene has CDR1 LNHNV and CDR2 YYDKDF (reference sequence). V lost 1 base and J lost 6; bases outside the gene matches: 3. This CDR3 region has 15 residues.

This chain joins TRBV10-2 and TRBJ2-1, with 13 bases aligning to TRBD2. V lost 7 bases, J lost 3 bases, and 6 bases stayed unmatched. The CDR3 contains 16 residues. Germline loops: CDR1 WSHSY, CDR2 SAAADI. The chain's CDR3 is CASNPGLAGHYNEQFF. CDR3 DNA sequence: TGCGCCAGCAACCCGGGACTAGCGGGACACTACAATGAGCAGTTCTTC.

In its sample, this clone was seen once. This chain links TRBV7-3 with TRBJ2-1; TRBD2 aligns across 12 bases. The CDR3 is made up of 19 amino acids. Germline V gene sequence: CDR1 SGHTA, CDR2 FQGTGA. Trimming removed 3 bases from V and 2 bases from J; junction bases left unmatched: 11. In nucleotides, the CDR3 is TGTGCCAGCAGCTTGGGTCTAGCGGGAGGGCGAGGACCCTACAATGAGCAGTTCTTC. Protein: CASSLGLAGGRGPYNEQFF.

The gene calls are TRBV7-6 and TRBJ2-7; TRBD2 matches at 9 bases. The J segment lost 0 bases and the V segment lost 7 bases, leaving 4 bases of the junction unmatched. The germline gives CDR1 SGHVS, CDR2 FNYEAQ. This CDR3 has 14 amino acids. CDR3 coding DNA: TGTGCCAGCAAGCGGGAGGTCGGCTCCTACGAGCAGTACTTC. Amino acids: CASKREVGSYEQYF.